This is a list of T cell receptor beta chains from one sample in a study of blood T cells in healthy people across ages. TCRdb called the 5' RACE reads again in MiXCR, with one record for every CDR3 protein. The sample includes under 1,100,000 distinct CDR3 sequences, approximately 26% of them seen just once. This sample also belongs to another study, concerning T cells of mothers and their children.

The source material was blood. These receptors were collected from a girl under 10 years old in good health. Both conserved end residues are trimmed from each CDR3. Each record gives: V gene, D gene, CDR3 protein. D genes are given only for firm matches.

TRBV7-2	TRBD2	ASSSQTSGQRGTQY
TRBV20-1	TRBD2	SARGSPIAGAAYEQY
TRBV4-1	.	ASSQPTARNHYEQY
TRBV5-1	.	ASSLVFTGGGYDQETQY
TRBV2	.	ASSWDRLRTDTQY
TRBV29-1	.	SVWTSNADGYA
TRBV3-1	TRBD1	ASSQSGTGQYEQY
TRBV4-2	TRBD2	ASSQVGRGVETQY
TRBV3-1	TRBD1	ATGQGPQETQY
TRBV29-1	TRBD2	SVQISGTIEQY
TRBV5-1	.	ASTRGGQGEDTQY
TRBV28	.	ASSTSAPYEQY
TRBV7-9	TRBD1	ASSPEQGVISYEQY
TRBV6-6	.	ASRVDSTQEAQY
TRBV27	TRBD1	ASSLARTGYQDSPLH
TRBV27	.	ASSFGTQNYGYT
TRBV28	TRBD1	ASSPSLGQAVPQPQH
TRBV4-2	TRBD1	ASSPLTGNQNIQY
TRBV3-1	.	ASSQDFLGLDNEQF
TRBV3-1	.	ASSMRETEAF
TRBV14	TRBD1	ASSRRLGQGAYEQY
TRBV29-1	TRBD2	SVERRLATNEQF
TRBV4-3	TRBD1	ASSQWADRGTGELF